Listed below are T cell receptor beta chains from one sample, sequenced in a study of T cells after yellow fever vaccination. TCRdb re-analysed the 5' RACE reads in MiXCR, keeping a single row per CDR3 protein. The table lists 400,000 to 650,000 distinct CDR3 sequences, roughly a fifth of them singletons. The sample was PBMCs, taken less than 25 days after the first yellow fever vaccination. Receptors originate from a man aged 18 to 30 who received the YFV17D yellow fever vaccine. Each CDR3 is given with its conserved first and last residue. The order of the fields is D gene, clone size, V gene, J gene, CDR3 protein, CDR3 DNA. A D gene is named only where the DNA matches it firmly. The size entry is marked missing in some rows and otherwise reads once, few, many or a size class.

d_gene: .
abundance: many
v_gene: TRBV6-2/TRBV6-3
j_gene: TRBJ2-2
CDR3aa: CASSYSTGELFF
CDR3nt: TGTGCCAGCAGTTACTCCACCGGGGAGCTGTTTTTT

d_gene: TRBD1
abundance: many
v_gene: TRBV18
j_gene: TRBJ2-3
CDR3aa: CASSYPELGTGVDTQYF
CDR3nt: TGTGCCAGCTCATATCCGGAGTTGGGGACAGGAGTCGATACGCAGTATTTT

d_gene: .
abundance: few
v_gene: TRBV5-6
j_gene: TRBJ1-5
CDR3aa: CASSLNRVQPQHF
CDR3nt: TGTGCCAGCAGCTTGAATAGGGTTCAGCCCCAGCATTTT

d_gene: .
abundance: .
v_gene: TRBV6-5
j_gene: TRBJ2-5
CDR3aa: CASSYSGTAGETQYF
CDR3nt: TGTGCCAGCAGTTACTCCGGGACTGCCGGAGAGACCCAGTACTTC

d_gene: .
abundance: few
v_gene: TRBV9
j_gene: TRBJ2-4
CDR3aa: CASSPDLAKNIQYF
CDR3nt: TGTGCCAGCAGCCCCGACCTAGCCAAAAACATTCAGTACTTC

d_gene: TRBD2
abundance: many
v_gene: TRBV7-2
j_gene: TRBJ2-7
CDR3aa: CASSPSGGPYEQYF
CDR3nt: TGTGCCAGCAGCCCTAGCGGGGGGCCCTACGAGCAGTACTTC

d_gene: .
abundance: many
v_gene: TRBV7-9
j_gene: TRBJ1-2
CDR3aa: CASSFGSEIGGYTF
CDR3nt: TGTGCCAGCAGCTTTGGAAGCGAAATTGGTGGCTACACCTTC

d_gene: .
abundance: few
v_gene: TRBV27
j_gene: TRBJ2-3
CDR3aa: CASSLEGKGADTQYF
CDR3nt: TGTGCCAGCAGTTTGGAAGGGAAAGGCGCAGATACGCAGTATTTT

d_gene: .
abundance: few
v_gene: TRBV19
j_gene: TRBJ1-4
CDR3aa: CASRGDGEKLFF
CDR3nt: TGTGCCAGTAGGGGGGATGGAGAAAAACTGTTTTTT

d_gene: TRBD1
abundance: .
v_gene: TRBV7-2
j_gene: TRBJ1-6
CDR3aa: CASSPRDRYNSPLHF
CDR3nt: TGTGCCAGCAGCCCGAGGGACAGATATAATTCACCCCTCCACTTT

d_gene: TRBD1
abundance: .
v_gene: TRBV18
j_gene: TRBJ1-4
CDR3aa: CASSRTGEGEKLFF
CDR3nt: TGTGCCAGCTCACGGACAGGGGAGGGTGAAAAACTGTTTTTT

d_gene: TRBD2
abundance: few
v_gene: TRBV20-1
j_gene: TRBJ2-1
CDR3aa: CSAAPGPGLAGGLEQFF
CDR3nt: TGCAGTGCTGCACCAGGACCCGGACTAGCGGGGGGTCTTGAGCAGTTCTTC

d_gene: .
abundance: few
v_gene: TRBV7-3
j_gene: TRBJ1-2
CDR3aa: CASSDRGLLHTF
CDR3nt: TGTGCCAGCAGCGACCGGGGGCTTCTCCATACCTTC

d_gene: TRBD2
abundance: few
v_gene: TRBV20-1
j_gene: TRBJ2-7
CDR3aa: CSANRVAGGRSYEQYF
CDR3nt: TGCAGTGCTAACCGAGTGGCGGGGGGACGATCTTACGAGCAGTACTTC

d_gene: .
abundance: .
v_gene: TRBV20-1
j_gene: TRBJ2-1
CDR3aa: CSARGARYNEQFF
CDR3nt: TGCAGTGCTAGAGGCGCCAGGTACAATGAGCAGTTCTTC

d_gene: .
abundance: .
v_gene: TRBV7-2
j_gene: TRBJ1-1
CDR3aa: CASSTGPEGGTEAFF
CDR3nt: TGTGCCAGCAGCACAGGCCCCGAGGGGGGCACTGAAGCTTTCTTT

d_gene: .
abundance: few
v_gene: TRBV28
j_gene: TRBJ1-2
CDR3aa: CASSLPVYGYTF
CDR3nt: TGTGCCAGCAGTCTCCCGGTCTATGGCTACACCTTC

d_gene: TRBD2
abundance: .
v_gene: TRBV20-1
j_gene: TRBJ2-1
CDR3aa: CSASWSSGRYNEQFF
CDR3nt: TGCAGTGCTAGTTGGTCTAGCGGGAGATACAATGAGCAGTTCTTC

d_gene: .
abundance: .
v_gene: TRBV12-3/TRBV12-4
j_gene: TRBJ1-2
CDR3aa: CASSQSQDYGYTF
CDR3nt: TGTGCCAGCAGCCAATCACAGGACTATGGCTACACCTTC

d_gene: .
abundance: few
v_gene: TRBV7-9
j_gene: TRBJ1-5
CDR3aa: CASSLSGPLNQPQHF
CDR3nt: TGTGCCAGCAGCTTATCAGGCCCCCTCAATCAGCCCCAGCATTTT

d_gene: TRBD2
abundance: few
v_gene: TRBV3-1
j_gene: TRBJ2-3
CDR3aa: CASSQGSAGGRNTQYF
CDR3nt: TGTGCCAGCAGCCAAGGGTCGGCGGGGGGGCGAAATACGCAGTATTTT

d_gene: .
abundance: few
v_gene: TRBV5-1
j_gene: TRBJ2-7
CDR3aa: CASSKDRAYEQYF
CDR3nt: TGCGCCAGCAGCAAGGACAGAGCCTACGAGCAGTACTTC

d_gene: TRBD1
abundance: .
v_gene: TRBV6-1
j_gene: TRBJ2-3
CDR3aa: CASKGTGTARTDTQYF
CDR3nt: TGTGCCAGCAAGGGGACAGGGACAGCCCGCACAGATACGCAGTATTTT

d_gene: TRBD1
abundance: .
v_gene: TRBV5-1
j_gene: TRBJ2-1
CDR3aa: CASSSGQGAMNEQFF
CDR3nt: TGCGCCAGCAGCTCCGGACAGGGGGCGATGAATGAGCAGTTCTTC

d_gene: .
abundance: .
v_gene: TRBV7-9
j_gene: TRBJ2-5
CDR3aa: CASSSRTAGRETQYF
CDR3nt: TGTGCCAGCAGCTCTCGGACAGCGGGGAGGGAGACCCAGTACTTC

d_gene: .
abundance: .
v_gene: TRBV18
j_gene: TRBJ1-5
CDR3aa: CASSPGVVGNQPQHF
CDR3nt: TGTGCCAGCTCACCAGGGGTAGTTGGCAATCAGCCCCAGCATTTT

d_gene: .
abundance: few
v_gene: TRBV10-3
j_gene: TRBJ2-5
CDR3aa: CAISAGDQETQYF
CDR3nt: TGTGCCATCAGCGCAGGGGACCAAGAGACCCAGTACTTC

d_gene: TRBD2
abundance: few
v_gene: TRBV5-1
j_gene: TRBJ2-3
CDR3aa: CASSLAPSGETDTQYF
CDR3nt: TGCGCCAGCAGCTTGGCCCCTAGCGGGGAAACAGATACGCAGTATTTT

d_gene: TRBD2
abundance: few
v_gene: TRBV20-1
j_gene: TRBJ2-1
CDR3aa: CSARAGTSGNNEQFF
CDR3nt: TGCAGTGCTAGGGCCGGGACTAGCGGAAACAATGAGCAGTTCTTC